This is a list of T cell receptor beta chains from one sample in a study of blood T cells in healthy people across ages. TCRdb ran MiXCR on the 5' RACE reads and lists one entry per CDR3 protein. The data contain over 600,000 distinct CDR3 sequences, 40% to 45% of them singletons. The specimen sequenced was blood. All receptors come from a man of 80 years or more in good health. Both conserved end residues are part of each CDR3. D genes are given only for firm matches. Expanded clones are given a class, and other clones once, few, many or no size at all.

clone size,D gene,J gene,V gene,CDR3 DNA,CDR3 protein
NA,TRBD2,TRBJ2-1,TRBV3-1,TGTGCCAGCAGTCAAGATTCTGCGGGGGGCGGAAACAATGAGCAGTTCTTC,CASSQDSAGGGNNEQFF
once,NA,TRBJ2-7,TRBV11-1,TGTGCCAGCAGCCCGGGGACGGGGTCCTGGGACGAGCAGTACTTC,CASSPGTGSWDEQYF
NA,NA,TRBJ2-7,TRBV7-2,TGTGCCAGCAGCCAGGGTCTTGCGGGGCGGCGGCGCCACGAGCAGTACTTC,CASSQGLAGRRRHEQYF
NA,TRBD1,TRBJ2-7,TRBV3-1,TGTGCCAGCAGCCAAGCTCCGGGACAGGGCGACTACGAGCAGTACTTC,CASSQAPGQGDYEQYF
NA,NA,TRBJ2-5,TRBV5-1,TGCGCCAGCAGCTTGGGCCTCCAATCTAGGGGGACCCAGTACTTC,CASSLGLQSRGTQYF
many,TRBD1,TRBJ2-7,TRBV5-1,TGCGCCAGCAGCATTGGAGGGACAGGGAAGTCCGAGCAGTACTTC,CASSIGGTGKSEQYF
NA,TRBD2,TRBJ2-1,TRBV5-1,TGCGTCAGCAGCTTGGGGACTAGCGGGGGGGAAAATGAGCAGTTCTTC,CVSSLGTSGGENEQFF
NA,TRBD2,TRBJ2-1,TRBV20-1,TGCAGTGCCAAGACTAGCGGGGCCTACAATGAGCAGTTCTTC,CSAKTSGAYNEQFF
once,TRBD1,TRBJ2-3,TRBV7-2,TGTGCCAGCAGACCCCCGGGACAGCCCACAGATACGCAGTATTTT,CASRPPGQPTDTQYF
NA,TRBD1,TRBJ1-5,TRBV6-5,TGTGCCAGCAGTTGCCTCTATAAACCGACAGGGAATCACAATCAGCCCCAGCATTTT,CASSCLYKPTGNHNQPQHF
few,TRBD1,TRBJ1-1,TRBV4-2,TGTGCCAGCAGCCAAAGGGACAGCGACCACACTGAAGCTTTCTTT,CASSQRDSDHTEAFF
few,NA,TRBJ2-1,TRBV18,TGTGCCAGCTCACCAGCCGGACTTGGGGGGGCATCAAGTAATGAGCAGTTCTTC,CASSPAGLGGASSNEQFF
NA,NA,TRBJ2-7,TRBV7-9,TGTGCCAGCAGCTTAGCGGGCGTCGGCCGACACGAGCAGTACTTC,CASSLAGVGRHEQYF
NA,TRBD2,TRBJ2-7,TRBV28,TGTGCCAGCAGACCACCGGGACTAGCGGCCTACGAGCAGTACTTC,CASRPPGLAAYEQYF
few,TRBD2,TRBJ2-5,TRBV5-1,TGCGCCAGCAGCCGGACTAGCGGGGGGCCTCAAGAGACCCAGTACTTC,CASSRTSGGPQETQYF
many,TRBD2,TRBJ2-1,TRBV4-2,TGTGCCAGCAGCCGTAGCGGGAGAGGGTCCTACAATGAGCAGTTCTTC,CASSRSGRGSYNEQFF